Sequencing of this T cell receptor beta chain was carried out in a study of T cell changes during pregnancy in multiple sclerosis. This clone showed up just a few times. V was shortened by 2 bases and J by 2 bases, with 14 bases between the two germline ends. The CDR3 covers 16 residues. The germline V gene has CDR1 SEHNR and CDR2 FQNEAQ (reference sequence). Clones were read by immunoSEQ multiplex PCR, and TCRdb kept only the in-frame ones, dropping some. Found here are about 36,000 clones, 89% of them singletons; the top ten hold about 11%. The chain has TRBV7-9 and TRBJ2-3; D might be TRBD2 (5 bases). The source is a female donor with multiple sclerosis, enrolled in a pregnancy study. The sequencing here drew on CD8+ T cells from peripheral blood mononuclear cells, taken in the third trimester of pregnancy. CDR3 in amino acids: CASSLSTAVDTDTQYF. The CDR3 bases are TGTGCCAGCAGCTTATCAACAGCGGTGGACACAGATACGCAGTATTTT.